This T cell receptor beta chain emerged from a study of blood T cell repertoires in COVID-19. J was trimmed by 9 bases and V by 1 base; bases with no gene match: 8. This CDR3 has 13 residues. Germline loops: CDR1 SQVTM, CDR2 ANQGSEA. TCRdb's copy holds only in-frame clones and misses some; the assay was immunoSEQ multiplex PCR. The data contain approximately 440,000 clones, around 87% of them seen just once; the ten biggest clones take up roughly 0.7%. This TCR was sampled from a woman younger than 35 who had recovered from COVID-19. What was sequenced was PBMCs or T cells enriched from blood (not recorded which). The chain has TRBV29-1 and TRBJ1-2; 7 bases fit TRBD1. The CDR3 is CSVEGGGAESYTF. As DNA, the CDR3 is TGCAGCGTTGAAGGAGGGGGCGCCGAAAGCTACACCTTC.